This is a list of T cell receptor beta chains from one sample in a study of blood T cell repertoires in COVID-19. Sequencing used immunoSEQ multiplex PCR; TCRdb keeps in-frame clones, though not all of them. In the table there are 130,000 to 150,000 clones, over 70% of which are singletons. Sequencing input: peripheral blood. The receptors derive from a woman aged 45-65 years with acute or convalescent COVID-19. The CDR3 runs from the conserved cysteine through the conserved F or W. A D gene is named only where the DNA matches it firmly.

TRBV19	TRBJ2-2	TRBD2	CASSIDGQTSANTGELFF
TRBV18	TRBJ1-2	TRBD1	CASSRTGGDGYTF
TRBV27	TRBJ2-7	TRBD1	CASSLGQGGIGEQYF
TRBV9	TRBJ1-1	.	CASSVGGATEAFF
TRBV6-5	TRBJ1-1	TRBD1	CASSRQGMNTEAFF
TRBV5-4	TRBJ1-2	TRBD1	CASVPGQGTYGYTF
TRBV18	TRBJ2-7	.	CASSPSPGRNYEQYF
TRBV19	TRBJ1-6	.	CASTGSLNSPLHF
TRBV14	TRBJ2-7	.	CASSFSNRYEQYF
TRBV3-1/TRBV3-2	TRBJ1-2	.	CASSQEGGAGYTF
TRBV10-3	TRBJ1-6	.	CAISEYRENRSPLHF
TRBV18	TRBJ1-2	TRBD1	CASSDQGQGALGYTF
TRBV5-4	TRBJ1-4	TRBD1	CASSGWDRPNEKLFF
TRBV4-1	TRBJ1-1	TRBD1	CASSQGWTGGIEAFF
TRBV5-6	TRBJ1-3	.	CASSSVGATSGNTIYF
TRBV6-4	TRBJ2-1	TRBD1	CASSRQGASNEQFF
TRBV6-4	TRBJ2-5	.	CASSRNTGEQETQYF
TRBV29-1	TRBJ2-1	.	CSVTDSGFSSYNEQFF
TRBV11-2	TRBJ2-5	TRBD2	CASSLDTSGGPMKTQYF
TRBV4-1	TRBJ2-7	.	CASSPGTMGEQYF
TRBV27	TRBJ1-5	.	CASSLGWGLDQPQHF
TRBV28	TRBJ1-2	.	CASSSPGGLDYGYTF
TRBV11-2	TRBJ1-1	.	CASSQIPAGFTEAFF
TRBV20-1	TRBJ2-5	.	CSASDGPGLGETQYF
TRBV25-1	TRBJ2-1	TRBD2	CASSDSWGGKLGSEQFF
TRBV6-1	TRBJ2-3	.	CASSEIGGPTQYF
TRBV5-1	TRBJ1-5	.	CASSLAGNQPQHF
TRBV11-1	TRBJ2-7	.	CASSFSQGPSRFQQYF
TRBV24-1	TRBJ2-3	TRBD2	CATASGGGGTDTQYF